These 31 T cell receptor beta chains originate from one sample sequenced in a study of blood T cell repertoires in COVID-19. Profiled with immunoSEQ multiplex PCR; TCRdb holds only in-frame clones, not every one. The table lists about 130,000 clones, around 78% of them singletons, with 11% in the top ten. Sequenced: peripheral blood. The receptors here all came from a human donor in a cohort sampled during active COVID-19.

This clone was found a few times. The gene calls are TRBV7-6 and TRBJ1-5, with TRBD1 matching over 8 bases. V shed 5 bases and J 2 bases; nucleotides not matched to a gene: 5. Looked up from germline, CDR1 is SGHVS and CDR2 is FNYEAQ. This CDR3 has 15 amino acids. Written as DNA, the CDR3 is TGTGCCAGCAGCCTGACAGGGGACGGCAATCAGCCCCAGCATTTT. Encoded protein: CASSLTGDGNQPQHF.

The rearrangement links TRBV7-6 to TRBJ2-7, with 10 bases aligning to TRBD1. With V trimmed by 2 bases and J by 3 bases, 7 bases remained unmatched. From germline, CDR1 is SGHVS and CDR2 FNYEAQ. The CDR3 loop spans 16 amino acids. CDR3 nucleotides: TGTGCCAGCAGCTTAACCCCAGGGACAGGGGACTACGAGCAGTACTTC. This encodes CASSLTPGTGDYEQYF.

This sequence joins TRBV18 and TRBJ1-3, with 9 bases fitting TRBD1. The V segment lost 3 bases and the J segment 1 base; nucleotides outside the gene matches: 7. Germline V gene lookup returns CDR1 KGHSH and CDR2 LQKENI. CDR3 size: 17 residues. This chain's CDR3 is CASSPGQGLFSGNTIYF. For the CDR3, the DNA is TGTGCCAGCTCACCGGGACAGGGCCTTTTTTCTGGAAACACCATATATTTT.

This clone was observed a handful of times. The rearrangement joins TRBV5-4 to TRBJ2-7; D not certain. This CDR3 is built from 11 residues. Trimming removed 0 bases from V and 7 bases from J, with 5 bases in between. The germline gives CDR1 SGHNT, CDR2 YYREEE (reference sequence). This CDR3 is CASSLAREQYF. The CDR3 DNA reads as TGTGCCAGCAGCTTGGCTAGGGAGCAGTACTTC.

The gene calls are TRBV7-8 and TRBJ1-5; D might be TRBD1 (6 bases). The CDR3 has 14 residues. V was cut by 5 bases and J by 5 bases, with 13 bases left in between. Germline loops: CDR1 SGHVS, CDR2 FQNEAQ. CDR3 DNA sequence: TGTGCCAGCAGCCTTCGCAGGGGTGATCAGCCCCAGCATTTT. Protein sequence: CASSLRRGDQPQHF.

The genes are TRBV12-3 or TRBV12-4 and TRBJ2-3; D remains unclear. This CDR3 has 13 residues. Between the trimmed V and J ends, which lost 7 bases and 0 bases, there was a span of 8 bases. Here the CDR3 reads CASKHLSTDTQYF. The CDR3 DNA reads TGTGCCAGCAAGCACCTAAGCACAGATACGCAGTATTTT.

The chain is built from TRBV3-1 (or the pseudogene TRBV3-2) and TRBJ2-5, with 7 bases lining up with TRBD2. This CDR3 region has 16 residues. Germline V gene lookup returns CDR1 LGHDT and CDR2 YNNKEL (reference sequence). Germline trimming cut 8 bases from V and 9 bases from J; bases unmatched to any gene: 21. The CDR3 bases are TGTGCCAGCTACCACCAGTCTAGCGGAGGGCGGGGGTCCCAGTACTTC. Encoded protein: CASYHQSSGGRGSQYF.

The chain employs TRBV6-5 and TRBJ2-7, with 13 bases aligning to TRBD2. V lost 4 bases to trimming and J lost 6 bases; unmatched junction nucleotides: 9. Germline V gives CDR1 MNHEY, CDR2 SVGAGI. The CDR3 length is 16 residues. Here the CDR3 DNA reads TGTGCCAGCAGTTCCCCGGGACTAGCGGGGTTGGGCGAGCAGTACTTC. Translating it yields CASSSPGLAGLGEQYF.

The V call is TRBV15, the J call TRBJ1-1, with TRBD1 matching 10 bases. The CDR3 runs to 12 residues. The germline V gene has CDR1 LNHNV and CDR2 YYDKDF (reference sequence). Trimming at V came to 6 bases and at J to 11 bases, leaving 6 bases not matched to a gene. CDR3 nucleotide sequence: TGTGCCACCAGTCGACAGGGGGCTGCCGCTTTCTTT. It is translated as CATSRQGAAAFF.

The chain uses TRBV5-4 and TRBJ2-3, with D possibly matching TRBD2 (6 bases). This CDR3 contains 15 residues. The germline V gene has CDR1 SGHNT and CDR2 YYREEE (reference sequence). Between the trimmed V and J ends, which lost 3 bases and 5 bases, there was a span of 16 bases. The CDR3 DNA reads as TGTGCCAGCAGCTCTTTTGCGGGGTTGAGAGATACGCAGTATTTT. Protein product: CASSSFAGLRDTQYF. The full variable domain, in which reference TRBV5-4 and TRBJ2-3 provide the parts outside the CDR3, is ETGVTQSPTHLIKTRGQQVTLRCSSQSGHNTVSWYQQALGQGPQFIFQYYREEENGRGNFPPRFSGLQFPNYSSELNVNALELDDSALYLCASSSFAGLRDTQYFGPGTRLTVL.

The chain is built from TRBV15 and TRBJ2-6, with 9 nucleotides matching TRBD1. CDR1 LNHNV and CDR2 YYDKDF come from the germline V gene (reference sequence). The CDR3 loop spans 20 amino acids. The ends lost 2 bases at V and 1 base at J; junction bases unmatched: 12. The CDR3 sequence: CATSRLPGGQGLSGANVLTF. Written as DNA, the CDR3 is TGTGCCACCAGCAGACTTCCGGGGGGACAGGGACTTTCTGGGGCCAACGTCCTGACTTTC.

This clone was seen a few times. V usage is TRBV4-1 and J usage is TRBJ2-6; a weak D match, TRBD1 (6 bases). Germline CDR1 reads MGHRA; CDR2 reads YSYEKL. Trimming took off 0 bases at V and 0 bases at J, with 15 bases between the two ends. This CDR3 is 19 amino acids long. Here the CDR3 reads CASSQDRGTLSSGANVLTF. Here the CDR3 DNA reads TGCGCCAGCAGCCAAGATAGAGGGACATTGAGCTCTGGGGCCAACGTCCTGACTTTC.

This chain uses TRBV10-1 with TRBJ2-3, with 8 bases matching TRBD1. V shed 8 bases and J 3 bases; nucleotides not matched to a gene: 10. The germline gives CDR1 WNHNN, CDR2 SYGVQD (reference sequence). The CDR3 length is 15 residues. The CDR3 reads CASAEDRDRTDTQYF. CDR3 coding DNA: TGCGCCAGCGCCGAGGACAGGGATCGGACAGATACGCAGTATTTT.

This clone showed up just a few times. The CDR3 loop is CASSAGTGSGYTF. DNA of the CDR3: TGTGCCAGCAGCGCCGGGACAGGGAGCGGCTACACCTTC. The chain couples TRBV11-2 to TRBJ1-2; 9 bases fit TRBD1. Trimming removed 5 bases from V and 8 bases from J; junction bases left unmatched: 6. CDR1 is SGHAT, CDR2 FQNNGV, per germline. The CDR3 is 13 residues long.

This clone was seen once. The chain has TRBV5-1 and TRBJ2-1, with 9 bases aligning to TRBD2. Losses at the gene ends were 2 bases for V and 4 bases for J; bases not matched to a gene: 10. CDR1 SGHRS and CDR2 YFSETQ come from the germline V gene. This CDR3 contains 17 residues. The CDR3 region is CASSFGGGGAPYNEQFF. CDR3 nucleotides: TGCGCCAGCAGCTTCGGGGGCGGGGGGGCCCCATACAATGAGCAGTTCTTC.

The chain combines TRBV11-3 with TRBJ1-1; D perhaps matches TRBD1 (6 bases). Looked up from germline, CDR1 is SGHNT and CDR2 is YENEEA. The CDR3 is 15 amino acids. V dropped 2 bases and J dropped 2 bases, with 12 bases sitting between them. The CDR3 is CASSLRPGANTEAFF. CDR3 nucleotides: TGTGCCAGCAGCTTAAGGCCAGGGGCAAACACTGAAGCTTTCTTT.

This clone was picked up one time. The rearrangement links TRBV5-5 to TRBJ2-7, with TRBD1 as a possible D gene (6 bases). V was clipped by 4 bases and J by 1 base, with 15 bases between them. CDR1 is SGHKS, CDR2 YYEKEE, per germline (reference sequence). The CDR3 spans 15 residues. CDR3 sequence reads: CASSATGTPSYEQYF. CDR3 DNA: TGTGCCAGCAGCGCTACCGGGACACCTTCCTACGAGCAGTACTTC.

CDR3 coding DNA: TGTGCCAGCAGCTCCCTGGGGACAGTAGACTACGAGCAGTACTTC. This sequence encodes CASSSLGTVDYEQYF. The chain is built from TRBV11-2 and TRBJ2-7; 7 bases fit TRBD1. CDR1 is SGHAT, CDR2 FQNNGV, per germline. The V and J ends lost 4 bases and 3 bases, in that order; junction bases with no gene match: 9. CDR3 length equals 15 residues. Drawing the rest from reference TRBV11-2 and TRBJ2-7, the complete variable domain is EAGVAQSPRYKIIEKRQSVAFWCNPISGHATLYWYQQILGQGPKLLIQFQNNGVVDDSQLPKDRFSAERLKGVDSTLKIQPAKLEDSAVYLCASSSLGTVDYEQYFGPGTRLTVT.

The rearrangement links TRBV3-1 (or the pseudogene TRBV3-2) to TRBJ2-3, with 11 nucleotides matching TRBD2. The CDR3 runs to 18 residues. V lost 4 bases, J lost 4 bases, and 13 bases stayed unmatched. Per the germline V gene, CDR1 is LGHDT and CDR2 is YNNKEL (reference sequence). CDR3 in DNA: TGTGCCAGCAGCCCCCATGGGACTAGCGGATTCAGCCCAGATACGCAGTATTTT. This sequence encodes CASSPHGTSGFSPDTQYF.

The chain combines TRBV11-2 with TRBJ2-2; weak D call: TRBD1 (7 bases). Trimming removed 5 bases from V and 3 bases from J, with 13 bases in between. The CDR3 extends over 15 amino acids. Germline loops: CDR1 SGHAT, CDR2 FQNNGV. The CDR3 region has the DNA TGTGCCAGCAGCCAGGGGGGACGCGACACCGGGGAGCTGTTTTTT. As protein: CASSQGGRDTGELFF.

This clone was detected a few times. The V and J genes are TRBV4-1 and TRBJ2-2; D is perhaps TRBD2 (6 bases). CDR3 length: 16 amino acids. Trimming removed 6 bases at V and 3 bases at J, with 17 bases between. Germline CDR1 MGHRA, CDR2 YSYEKL. CDR3 sequence (DNA): TGCGCCAGCAGGTCAGGAAAAGGAGGGGACACCGGGGAGCTGTTTTTT. As protein: CASRSGKGGDTGELFF.

The V gene is TRBV11-2, the J gene TRBJ2-3; D uncertain. V lost 0 bases to trimming and J lost 2 bases, with 15 bases between them. Germline assignment: CDR1 SGHAT and CDR2 FQNNGV. The CDR3 runs 17 residues. CDR3 nucleotides: TGTGCCAGCAGCTTAGATGGTCGTGTTGGAGTCACAGATACGCAGTATTTT. Its translation: CASSLDGRVGVTDTQYF.

The V and J genes are TRBV4-2 and TRBJ2-3, with no clear D. The CDR3 sequence is 11 residues long. From germline, CDR1 is LGHNA and CDR2 YNFKEQ. V shed 5 bases and J shed 3 bases, with 3 bases lying between them. CDR3 loop: CASSATDTQYF. The CDR3 nucleotides read TGTGCCAGCAGCGCGACAGATACGCAGTATTTT.

The V call is TRBV6-6, the J call TRBJ1-5; maybe TRBD1 (6 bases). Trimming pared 2 bases from V and 0 bases from J, leaving 8 bases between. This CDR3 comprises 15 residues. CDR1 is MNHNY and CDR2 is SVGAGI in the germline V gene (reference sequence). CDR3 coding DNA: TGTGCCAGCAGTTACGGCAGGGGTAGCAATCAGCCCCAGCATTTT. Amino acid sequence: CASSYGRGSNQPQHF.

The rearrangement uses TRBV30 and TRBJ1-6; D is undetermined. Trimming pared 4 bases from V and 7 bases from J, leaving 8 bases between. Germline V gene data show CDR1 as GTSNPN and CDR2 as SVGIG (reference sequence). The CDR3 runs 12 residues. In DNA form, the CDR3 reads TGTGCCTGGAATGGGCAGAATTCACCCCTCCACTTT. Translation gives CAWNGQNSPLHF.

The table lists this clone with a few counts. The genes are TRBV4-1 and TRBJ2-7; weak D call: TRBD1 (6 bases). The germline CDR1 and CDR2 sequences are MGHRA and YSYEKL. V was trimmed by 1 base and J by 4 bases, leaving 14 bases between them. The CDR3 has 15 amino acids. In DNA, the CDR3 is TGCGCCAGCAGCCAAGCCCCGACAGGCGCTTACGAGCAGTACTTC. It yields the protein CASSQAPTGAYEQYF.

The V and J genes are TRBV29-1 and TRBJ2-2; unclear D gene. The CDR3 has 15 residues. The germline V gene has CDR1 SQVTM and CDR2 ANQGSEA. V was cut by 5 bases and J by 0 bases, with 13 bases left in between. The CDR3 DNA follows: TGCAGCGTTTCCCTTCCGGTTCCGAACACCGGGGAGCTGTTTTTT. This codes for CSVSLPVPNTGELFF.

The rearrangement joins TRBV4-1 to TRBJ2-1; the match to TRBD2 covers 8 bases. This CDR3 is 16 amino acids long. V dropped 1 base and J dropped 2; count of bases not matched to a gene: 4. Germline assignment: CDR1 MGHRA and CDR2 YSYEKL. The CDR3 spells CASSQVRAGAYNEQFF. CDR3 in DNA: TGCGCCAGCAGCCAAGTTCGAGCGGGGGCCTACAATGAGCAGTTCTTC.

The chain carries TRBV6-5 and TRBJ1-1; possibly TRBD1 for D (6 bases). CDR3 size: 15 residues. Per germline, CDR1 MNHEY and CDR2 SVGAGI. V lost 6 bases and J 0 bases, leaving 14 bases between the germline ends. The CDR3 spells CASSYGGSLNTEAFF. The DNA for the CDR3 is TGTGCCAGCAGCTACGGGGGCTCCTTGAACACTGAAGCTTTCTTT.

The chain has TRBV30 and TRBJ1-3; 8 bases are a match to TRBD1. Germline lookup yields CDR1 GTSNPN and CDR2 SVGIG (reference sequence). After removal of 5 bases from V and 0 bases from J, the junction contained 12 bases not matched to a gene. This CDR3 is built from 17 residues. CDR3 coding DNA: TGTGCCTGGGGGGGCAGGGGGCGATCCCGCTCTGGAAACACCATATATTTT. Its protein is CAWGGRGRSRSGNTIYF.

This chain links TRBV6-5 with TRBJ1-4; D gene uncertain. This CDR3 is built from 14 residues. V was shortened by 2 bases and J by 6 bases, with 10 bases between the two germline ends. Germline assignment: CDR1 MNHEY and CDR2 SVGAGI. Here the CDR3 reads CASSYQAADEKLFF. The CDR3 DNA sequence: TGTGCCAGCAGTTACCAGGCAGCGGATGAAAAACTGTTTTTT.